One T cell receptor (beta chain) is described in this entry. A read error may account for a junction end that differs from germline. This entry comes from a study of blood T cell repertoires in COVID-19. The wider study: Italy, Spain and the United States were the sources of the convalescent and acute COVID-19 samples. In each case, the material was cDNA or gDNA derived from T cells, B-cell-depleted T cells, or PBMCs.

In germline, CDR1 is DFQATT, CDR2 SNEGSKA (reference sequence). This CDR3 is built from 8 residues. Under the authors' procedure: Estimation of nucleated cell counts relied on the amplification of reference gene primers. Generated by immunoSEQ multiplex PCR, the TCRdb table keeps only in-frame clones and is missing some. Clone size and the V and J calls come from that table; the DNA yielded D and trimming. There are tens of thousands of clones in the sample; 79% occur only once, and 5.4% lies in the top ten. The chain is built from TRBV20-1 and TRBJ2-7; a weak D match, TRBD2 (5 bases). The sample consisted of peripheral blood. The TCR comes from a woman of 80 years or more with active or convalescent COVID-19. This chain's CDR3 is CSASGKHF. The CDR3, as DNA: TGCAGTGCTAGCGGGAAACACTTC.